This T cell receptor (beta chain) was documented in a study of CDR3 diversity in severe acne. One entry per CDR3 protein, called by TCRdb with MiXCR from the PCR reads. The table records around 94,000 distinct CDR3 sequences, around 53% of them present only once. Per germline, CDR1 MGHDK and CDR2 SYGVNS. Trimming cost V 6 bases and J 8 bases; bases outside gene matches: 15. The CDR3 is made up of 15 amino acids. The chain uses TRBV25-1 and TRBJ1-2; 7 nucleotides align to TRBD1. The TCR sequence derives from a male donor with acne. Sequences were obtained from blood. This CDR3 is CASSQGGGGQWGYTF. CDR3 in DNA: TGTGCCAGCAGCCAGGGGGGCGGGGGGCAATGGGGCTACACCTTC.